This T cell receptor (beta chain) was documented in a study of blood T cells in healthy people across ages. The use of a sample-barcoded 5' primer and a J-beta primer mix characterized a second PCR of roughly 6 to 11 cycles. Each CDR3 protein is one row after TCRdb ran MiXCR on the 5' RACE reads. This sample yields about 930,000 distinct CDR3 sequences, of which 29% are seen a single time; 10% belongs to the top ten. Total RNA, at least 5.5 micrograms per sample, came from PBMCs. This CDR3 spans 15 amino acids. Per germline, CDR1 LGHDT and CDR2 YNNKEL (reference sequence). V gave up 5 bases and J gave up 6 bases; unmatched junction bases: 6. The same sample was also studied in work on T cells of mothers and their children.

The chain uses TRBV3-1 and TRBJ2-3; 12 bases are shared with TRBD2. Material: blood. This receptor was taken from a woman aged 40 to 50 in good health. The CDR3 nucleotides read TGTGCCAGCAGCTTTCGACTAGCGGGGGCCGATACGCAGTATTTT. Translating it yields CASSFRLAGADTQYF.